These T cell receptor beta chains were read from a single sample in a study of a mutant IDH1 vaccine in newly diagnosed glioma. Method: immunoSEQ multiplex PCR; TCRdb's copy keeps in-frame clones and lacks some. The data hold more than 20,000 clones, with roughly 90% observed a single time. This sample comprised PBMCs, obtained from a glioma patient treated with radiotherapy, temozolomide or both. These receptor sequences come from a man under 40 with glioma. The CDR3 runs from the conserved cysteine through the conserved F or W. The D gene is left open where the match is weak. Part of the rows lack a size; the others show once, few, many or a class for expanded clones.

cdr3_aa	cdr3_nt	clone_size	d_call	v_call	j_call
CASSTRRDTFTF	TGTGCCAGCAGTACGCGCCGGGACACCTTCACCTTC	NA	NA	TRBV27	TRBJ1-2
CATSTLAGGLGEQYF	TGTGCCACCAGCACACTAGCGGGAGGGCTTGGAGAGCAGTACTTC	NA	TRBD2	TRBV15	TRBJ2-7
CASSLEDGRYSYEQYF	TGTGCCAGCAGCTTAGAAGACGGGAGGTACTCCTACGAGCAGTACTTC	NA	TRBD2	TRBV11-2	TRBJ2-7
CASGTDLKNIQYF	TGTGCCAGCGGGACAGACCTTAAAAACATTCAGTACTTC	NA	TRBD1	TRBV5-4	TRBJ2-4
CASIRTVSSYEQYF	TGTGCCAGCATTAGGACAGTGAGCTCCTACGAGCAGTACTTC	once	NA	TRBV6-5	TRBJ2-7
CASLSGISYGYTF	TGTGCCAGCCTTTCAGGGATTAGCTATGGCTACACCTTC	NA	NA	TRBV6-1	TRBJ1-2
CASSLPRTGNTEAFF	TGTGCCAGCAGCTTACCGAGGACAGGGAACACTGAAGCTTTCTTT	once	TRBD1	TRBV7-9	TRBJ1-1
CASSERTGEQTQYF	TGTGCCAGCAGTGAAAGGACAGGGGAACAGACCCAGTACTTC	NA	TRBD1	TRBV6-1	TRBJ2-5
CASSVDWNTEAFF	TGTGCCAGCAGCGTAGACTGGAACACTGAAGCTTTCTTT	NA	NA	TRBV9	TRBJ1-1
CAWSVSQGTEAFF	TGTGCCTGGAGTGTCTCACAGGGCACTGAAGCTTTCTTT	once	NA	TRBV30	TRBJ1-1
CASSRQAQETQYF	TGCGCCAGCAGTAGACAGGCCCAAGAGACCCAGTACTTC	NA	NA	TRBV10-1	TRBJ2-5
CAISESWAHTGYGYTF	TGTGCCATCAGTGAGTCTTGGGCACACACCGGCTATGGCTACACCTTC	NA	NA	TRBV10-3	TRBJ1-2
CASSLSGREAFF	TGTGCCAGCAGCTTATCGGGCAGAGAAGCTTTCTTT	NA	NA	TRBV11-2	TRBJ1-1
CASSSYGGGSGTEAFF	TGCGCCAGCAGCTCCTATGGGGGGGGCAGCGGCACTGAAGCTTTCTTT	NA	NA	TRBV5-1	TRBJ1-1
CASSLDSYSNQPQHF	TGCGCCAGCAGCTTGGACTCCTATAGCAATCAGCCCCAGCATTTT	NA	NA	TRBV5-1	TRBJ1-5
CAISEHGQGMGETQYF	TGTGCCATCAGTGAGCACGGACAGGGGATGGGAGAGACCCAGTACTTC	once	TRBD1	TRBV10-3	TRBJ2-5
CASSVDPSGSTDTQYF	TGTGCCAGCAGCGTAGATCCTAGCGGGAGTACAGATACGCAGTATTTT	NA	TRBD2	TRBV9	TRBJ2-3
CASSLGGVGNTIYF	TGTGCCAGCAGCTTGGGGGGTGTTGGAAACACCATATATTTT	NA	NA	TRBV5-4	TRBJ1-3
CASGDRGEYEQYF	TGCGCCAGCGGGGACAGGGGGGAGTACGAGCAGTACTTC	NA	TRBD1	TRBV10-2	TRBJ2-7
CSVESGHLNTEAFF	TGCAGCGTTGAGAGTGGACACTTGAACACTGAAGCTTTCTTT	NA	NA	TRBV29-1	TRBJ1-1
CAWDVQSRGWETQYF	TGTGCCTGGGATGTTCAGAGCCGGGGATGGGAGACCCAGTACTTC	NA	NA	TRBV30	TRBJ2-5
CASSESDRRTDTQYF	TGCGCCAGCAGTGAGTCGGACCGACGCACAGATACGCAGTATTTT	NA	NA	TRBV10-1	TRBJ2-3
CARQGRGTSYEQYF	TGTGCCCGACAGGGCAGGGGGACTTCCTACGAGCAGTACTTC	NA	NA	TRBV2	TRBJ2-7
CASSEIAGGSDTQYF	TGTGCCAGCAGTGAAATAGCGGGAGGGTCAGATACGCAGTATTTT	NA	TRBD2	TRBV6-1	TRBJ2-3
CASSPFGGELFF	TGTGCCAGCAGCCCGTTTGGCGGGGAGCTGTTTTTT	NA	NA	TRBV7-6	TRBJ2-2
CASRPPAGVFETQYF	TGTGCCAGCAGGCCCCCCGCGGGAGTGTTTGAGACCCAGTACTTC	NA	TRBD2	TRBV2	TRBJ2-5
CASSLAGVKETQYF	TGTGCCAGCAGTCTAGCGGGAGTTAAGGAGACCCAGTACTTC	NA	TRBD2	TRBV6-1	TRBJ2-5
CASSRQDQETQYF	TGTGCCAGCAGTCGACAGGATCAAGAGACCCAGTACTTC	NA	NA	TRBV7-2	TRBJ2-5
CASSPSRLVNEQYF	TGTGCCAGCAGTCCCAGTAGATTGGTAAACGAGCAGTACTTC	NA	NA	TRBV6-6	TRBJ2-7
CAWSVGGETQYF	TGTGCCTGGAGTGTGGGGGGGGAGACCCAGTACTTC	NA	TRBD2	TRBV30	TRBJ2-5
CASSADRGADTQYF	TGTGCCAGCAGCGCAGACAGGGGGGCAGATACGCAGTATTTT	NA	TRBD1	TRBV7-2	TRBJ2-3
CASRPRWGMNTEAFF	TGTGCCAGCAGACCCCGCTGGGGGATGAACACTGAAGCTTTCTTT	NA	NA	TRBV27	TRBJ1-1
CASSDGLAGPYNEQFF	TGTGCCAGCAGTGATGGACTAGCGGGACCCTACAATGAGCAGTTCTTC	NA	TRBD2	TRBV6-4	TRBJ2-1
CASTPADRPYSGYTF	TGTGCCAGTACCCCAGCCGACAGGCCGTACTCTGGCTACACCTTC	once	NA	TRBV19	TRBJ1-2
CASSLDRGNGNTIYF	TGCGCCAGCAGCTTGGACAGGGGAAATGGAAACACCATATATTTT	NA	TRBD1	TRBV4-1	TRBJ1-3
CASSIGRVGQETQYF	TGTGCCAGTAGTATCGGCAGGGTGGGCCAAGAGACCCAGTACTTC	NA	NA	TRBV19	TRBJ2-5
CASSKTANGYTNEKLFF	TGTGCCAGTAGTAAGACAGCGAACGGGTATACTAATGAAAAACTGTTTTTT	NA	NA	TRBV19	TRBJ1-4
CASSPTLRGSETQYF	TGTGCCAGCAGCCCAACTCTCCGGGGGTCAGAGACCCAGTACTTC	NA	NA	TRBV6-5	TRBJ2-5
CASSLGQGTTGELFF	TGCGCCAGCAGCTTGGGTCAGGGGACCACCGGGGAGCTGTTTTTT	NA	NA	TRBV5-1	TRBJ2-2
CASSPRQPDRSYTF	TGTGCCAGCAGCCCTCGACAGCCGGATAGGAGCTACACCTTC	NA	NA	TRBV7-9	TRBJ1-2
CASSLSETQYF	TGTGCCAGCAGCTTATCAGAGACCCAGTACTTC	NA	NA	TRBV11-2	TRBJ2-5
CASSLGSYGYTF	TGCGCCAGCAGCTTGGGGAGTTATGGCTACACCTTC	NA	NA	TRBV5-1	TRBJ1-2